This record looks at one TCR beta chain sequence and its context. No cognate antigen has been identified for it. Base-call qualities are not available, and no considerably larger clone is one nucleotide away. The intended sense of this specimen's time point label: baseline before first vaccination. Vaccinee samples were obtained from the UK trials COV001 and COV002, which included a single-blind randomized controlled phase 2/3 trial of AZD1222 (ChAdOx1 nCoV-19) in healthy adults. Trial participant PBMC samples were collected at day 0 and day 28 after the second dose for TCRbeta chain sequencing. This sample is part of a study of T cell responses to AZD1222 COVID-19 vaccine (TCRdb year 2021). For context, the study as a whole: AZD1222 recipients given second doses at about 4 weeks or at about 12 weeks were pooled, since spike-specific TCR depth and breadth were not found to differ between the two schedules. TCR sequencing was performed for more than 230 trial participants, of whom 200 to 220 were given two doses of AZD1222 and approximately 25 were given two doses of MenACWY control vaccine. Enrollment into the trials was organized by age into subgroups of 18-55, 56-69 and 70-plus years, and those subgroups contained roughly 160, 29 and 62 TCR-sequenced participants, respectively. Study-wide findings and limitations: After two AZD1222 doses, both the breadth and the depth of spike-specific TCRs were significantly higher than at day 0 and than in MenACWY recipients. Conclusions about previously exposed vaccinees are limited because only six or seven AZD1222 recipients were SARS-CoV-2 seropositive at baseline. CD4 TCRs associated with the vaccine covered the entire spike protein, and the dominant responses were in regions 160-218 and 743-854. Most participants were white British and females outnumbered males, and the authors suggested that clonal diversity may have been underestimated. No day 14 peak-response samples were available, so repertoires were characterized only after the peak T cell response. The 56-69-year group was small, and its depth increase did not reach significance, likely because of low power. Nearly half of unique spike-specific TCRs reportedly recognized epitopes outside regions mutated in the B.1.351 and B.1.1.7 variants.

The CDR3 regions of human TCRbeta chains were subjected to immunosequencing. The source study handled its data this way. TCRs in the repertoires were matched against a reference library of SARS-CoV-2-specific TCRs that had been generated with the MIRA antigen-specificity platform. Breadth was defined as the fraction of unique TCRs that were SARS-CoV-2-associated, and depth was defined as the fraction of total T cells that were SARS-CoV-2-associated. Using the MIRA data, each spike-specific TCR was mapped to the spike region that the TCR reacts to and placed in a CD4 or CD8 class. Log10-transformed breadth and depth values were compared by one-way ANOVA with Sidak's multiple comparisons tests. TCRdb holds this immuneACCESS table with in-frame rearrangements only. Some clones are missing; in checked studies, unresolved V genes explain under half, and the rest has no known cause. V and J calls and clone size are given by that table; D and trimming were obtained from the DNA. In this sample the table shows about 150,000 clones, around 90% of which occur a single time. The ten largest clonotypes hold around 18% of the sample.

V and J are truncated by 3 bases and 6 bases respectively, leaving an intervening sequence of 12 bases. Its CDR3 holds 14 amino acids, cysteine through phenylalanine. Only the CDR3 DNA is retained, 42 bases long and in frame from the first base. CDR1 MGHRA and CDR2 YSYEKL are derived from the germline V gene. The clonotype originates from an adult in good health. The sequence joins TRBV4-1 to TRBJ1-3; TRBD1 is possibly the D segment (5 matching bases). The sample consisted of peripheral blood, taken on day 0 of AZD1222 vaccination. The bases read TGCGCCAGCAGCCACCTCACAGGAGAAAACACCATATATTTT. The resulting protein is CASSHLTGENTIYF.